A single sample is the source of the 13 T cell receptor beta chains below, sequenced in a study of identical twins. TCRdb reanalysed the 5' RACE reads using MiXCR and keeps one entry per CDR3 protein. The data contain 250,000 or so distinct CDR3 sequences, 10% to 15% of them seen just once; the ten biggest clones take up under 4.5%. These data were likewise used in another study, on yellow fever vaccine responses in identical twins.

The sequenced sample consisted of memory (CD45RO+) T cells sorted from blood. These receptors all stem from a woman between 18 and 30 years old in good health.

This clonotype was detected ten times or more. The chain uses TRBV18 and TRBJ1-1, with D perhaps matching TRBD1 (5 bases). V was pared by 5 bases and J by 1 base, with 11 bases between. CDR3 length equals 14 residues. Germline CDR1 KGHSH, CDR2 LQKENI. CDR3 bases: TGTGCCAGCTCAGAAGGGGCAAAGAACACTGAAGCTTTCTTT. As protein: CASSEGAKNTEAFF.

V usage is TRBV12-3 or TRBV12-4 and J usage is TRBJ2-7; 8 bases match TRBD1. Trimming removed 7 bases from V and 3 bases from J; junction bases left unmatched: 5. CDR3 size: 13 residues. The CDR3 loop reads CASNSGTGYEQYF. The CDR3 region has the DNA TGTGCCAGCAATTCCGGGACAGGCTACGAGCAGTACTTC.

The rearrangement uses TRBV7-8 and TRBJ1-5, with D tentatively TRBD1 (5 bases). Germline CDR1 reads SGHVS; CDR2 reads FQNEAQ. With 1 base removed from V and 6 bases from J, the gap between germline ends came to 13 bases. CDR3 size: 15 residues. The chain's CDR3 is CASSLVGVGAQPQHF. The CDR3 DNA reads as TGTGCCAGCAGCTTAGTGGGGGTCGGAGCTCAGCCCCAGCATTTT.

This rearrangement joins TRBV29-1 to TRBJ2-3; 9 bases align to TRBD2. V was pared by 7 bases and J by 4 bases, with 15 bases of the junction left unmatched. CDR3 size: 16 residues. Germline lookup yields CDR1 SQVTM and CDR2 ANQGSEA. This CDR3 reads CSALGGRASFADTQYF. The CDR3 nucleotides read TGCAGCGCACTGGGCGGGAGGGCTTCTTTCGCAGATACGCAGTATTTT.

This clonotype was counted only a few times. This chain uses TRBV5-1 with TRBJ2-5; perhaps D is TRBD1 or TRBD2 (6 bases each). CDR3 length equals 15 residues. CDR1 is SGHRS and CDR2 is YFSETQ in the germline V gene. Between the trimmed V and J ends, which lost 1 base and 2 bases, there was a span of 12 bases. In DNA, the CDR3 is TGCGCCAGCAGCTTGACCACAGGGAGGCAAGAGACCCAGTACTTC. Its translation is CASSLTTGRQETQYF.

The V and J genes are TRBV29-1 and TRBJ2-7; tentatively, D is TRBD1 or TRBD2 (6 bases each). Trimming shortened V by 7 bases and J by 3 bases, and 13 bases separated the two germline ends. Germline CDR1 SQVTM, CDR2 ANQGSEA. This CDR3 spans 12 amino acids. This CDR3 reads CSARTAGYEQYF. In nucleotides, the CDR3 is TGCAGCGCCCGGACAGCGGGCTACGAGCAGTACTTC.

This clonotype was seen ten or more times. CDR3 loop: CASSLSRTGVVETQYF. CDR3 DNA sequence: TGTGCCAGCAGTTTATCCCGGACAGGGGTTGTTGAGACCCAGTACTTC. V gene TRBV28 combines with J gene TRBJ2-5; 9 positions match TRBD1. J gave up 5 bases and V 1 base, and 8 bases lay outside the gene matches. Germline loops: CDR1 MDHEN, CDR2 SYDVKM. The CDR3 is made up of 16 amino acids.

This clonotype was found a few times. This chain joins TRBV7-2 and TRBJ1-6; D gene unclear. Trimming stripped 6 bases from V and 11 bases from J, with 20 bases between. In germline, CDR1 is SGHTA, CDR2 FQGNSA. The CDR3 has 15 residues. CDR3 sequence (DNA): TGTGCCAGCAGTCCCATAACGTTCTCCAACGCACCCCTCCACTTT. It translates to CASSPITFSNAPLHF. Drawing the rest from reference TRBV7-2 and TRBJ1-6, the complete variable domain is GAGVSQSPSNKVTEKGKDVELRCDPISGHTALYWYRQSLGQGLEFLIYFQGNSAPDKSGLPSDRFSAERTGGSVSTLTIQRTQQEDSAVYLCASSPITFSNAPLHFGNGTRLTVT.

This clonotype was picked up many times. J is TRBJ2-2 and V is TRBV10-3; TRBD1 matches 8 bases. CDR3 length equals 16 residues. CDR1 and CDR2 from the germline V gene are ENHRY and SYGVKD. The V segment lost 6 bases and the J segment 1 base; nucleotides outside the gene matches: 7. CDR3 DNA sequence: TGTGCCATCAGACCGACAGGGGTTGGGAACACCGGGGAGCTGTTTTTT. Translating gives CAIRPTGVGNTGELFF.

The CDR3 region is CSVVPFTSGGEGLQTQYF. DNA of the CDR3: TGCAGTGTTGTACCCTTCACTAGCGGGGGGGAGGGTCTGCAGACCCAGTACTTC. This sequence joins TRBV20-1 and TRBJ2-5; TRBD2 matches 13 bases. CDR1 is DFQATT, CDR2 SNEGSKA, per germline (reference sequence). CDR3 length: 18 residues. V lost 7 bases to trimming and J lost 6 bases; unmatched junction nucleotides: 20.

The chain links TRBV6-2 or TRBV6-3 to TRBJ2-7, with D hard to call. The CDR3 is made up of 16 amino acids. The germline gives CDR1 MNHEY, CDR2 SVGEGT. V lost 2 bases to trimming and J lost 0 bases, with 14 bases between them. The CDR3 DNA follows: TGTGCCAGCAGTTACGCCGTTGGCACCCTCTCCTACGAGCAGTACTTC. This gives the protein CASSYAVGTLSYEQYF.

This clonotype has more than one count but fewer than ten. The chain couples TRBV10-3 to TRBJ2-3; D remains ambiguous. V lost 3 bases, J lost 3 bases, and 10 bases lay in between. The CDR3 sequence is 14 residues long. Germline CDR1 ENHRY, CDR2 SYGVKD. The DNA of the CDR3 is TGTGCCATCAGTGATGTCGGGCTGACAGATACGCAGTATTTT. It specifies CAISDVGLTDTQYF.

In this sample, this clonotype turned up many times. V and J are TRBV21-1 and TRBJ2-5; the tabulated D call, TRBD2, remains unverified against the DNA. TRBV21-1 is described as a pseudogene. The CDR3 is 17 residues long. The CDR3 loop reads CASSKVVKEGLQETQYF. CDR3 DNA: TGTGCCAGCAGCAAAGTTGTTAAGGAGGGCCTCCAAGAGACCCAGTACTTC.